This TCR beta chain comes out of a study of shared clonotypes between healthy human individuals. V lost 0 bases and J lost 3, with 9 bases in between. The CDR3 is 15 residues long. CDR1 SEHNR and CDR2 FQNEAQ come from the germline V gene (reference sequence). Repertoires were generated with immunoSEQ multiplex PCR, while TCRdb's copy carries only in-frame clones and drops some. In the table there are about 2 million clones, roughly 94% of which are singletons. Regarding the study as a whole: Collection of samples was limited to blood; tissue repertoires likely differ. Estimated richness values were generally larger in naive subsets than in memory subsets.

About this clone: Its antigen is currently unknown.

Sequencing was performed on naive CD4+ T cells sorted from blood. As for subset: CD45RA+ positively selected. J is TRBJ2-1 and V is TRBV7-9; D not resolved. The clonotype comes from a man younger than 35 in good health. The DNA for the CDR3 is TGTGCCAGCAGCTTAGCGGGCCCCCTCTACAATGAGCAGTTCTTC. Its translation: CASSLAGPLYNEQFF. The whole variable domain, remainder taken from reference TRBV7-9 and TRBJ2-1, is DTGVSQNPRHKITKRGQNVTFRCDPISEHNRLYWYRQTLGQGPEFLTYFQNEAQLEKSRLLSDRFSAERPKGSFSTLEIQRTEQGDSAMYLCASSLAGPLYNEQFFGPGTRLTVL.